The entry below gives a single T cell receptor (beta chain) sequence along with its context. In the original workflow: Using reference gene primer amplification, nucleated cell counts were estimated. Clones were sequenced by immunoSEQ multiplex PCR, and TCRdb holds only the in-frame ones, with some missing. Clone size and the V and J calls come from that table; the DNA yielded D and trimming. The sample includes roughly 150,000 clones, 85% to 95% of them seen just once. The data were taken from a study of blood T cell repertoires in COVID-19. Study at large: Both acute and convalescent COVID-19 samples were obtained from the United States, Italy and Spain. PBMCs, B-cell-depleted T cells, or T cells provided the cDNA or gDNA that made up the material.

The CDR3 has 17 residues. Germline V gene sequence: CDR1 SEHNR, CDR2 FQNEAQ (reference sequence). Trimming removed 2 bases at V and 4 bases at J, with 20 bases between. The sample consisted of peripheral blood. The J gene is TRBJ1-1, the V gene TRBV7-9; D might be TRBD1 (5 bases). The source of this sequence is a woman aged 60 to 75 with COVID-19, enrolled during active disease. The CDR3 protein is CASSLRIGRSGLTEAFF. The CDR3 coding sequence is TGTGCCAGCAGCTTAAGGATCGGCCGTTCAGGGCTCACTGAAGCTTTCTTT.